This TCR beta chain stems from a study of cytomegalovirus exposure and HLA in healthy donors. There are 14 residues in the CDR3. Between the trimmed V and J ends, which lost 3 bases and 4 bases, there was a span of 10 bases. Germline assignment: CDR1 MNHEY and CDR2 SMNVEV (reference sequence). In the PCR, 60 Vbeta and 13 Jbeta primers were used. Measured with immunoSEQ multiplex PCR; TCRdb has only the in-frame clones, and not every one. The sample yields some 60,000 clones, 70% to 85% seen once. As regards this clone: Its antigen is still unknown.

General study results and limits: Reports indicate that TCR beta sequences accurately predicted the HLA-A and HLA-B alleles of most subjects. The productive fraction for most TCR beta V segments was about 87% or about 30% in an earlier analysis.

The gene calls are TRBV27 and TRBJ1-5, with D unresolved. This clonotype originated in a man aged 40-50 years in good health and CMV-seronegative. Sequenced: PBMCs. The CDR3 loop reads CASSFSSENQPQHF. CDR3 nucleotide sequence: TGTGCCAGCAGTTTTTCCAGCGAGAATCAGCCCCAGCATTTT.